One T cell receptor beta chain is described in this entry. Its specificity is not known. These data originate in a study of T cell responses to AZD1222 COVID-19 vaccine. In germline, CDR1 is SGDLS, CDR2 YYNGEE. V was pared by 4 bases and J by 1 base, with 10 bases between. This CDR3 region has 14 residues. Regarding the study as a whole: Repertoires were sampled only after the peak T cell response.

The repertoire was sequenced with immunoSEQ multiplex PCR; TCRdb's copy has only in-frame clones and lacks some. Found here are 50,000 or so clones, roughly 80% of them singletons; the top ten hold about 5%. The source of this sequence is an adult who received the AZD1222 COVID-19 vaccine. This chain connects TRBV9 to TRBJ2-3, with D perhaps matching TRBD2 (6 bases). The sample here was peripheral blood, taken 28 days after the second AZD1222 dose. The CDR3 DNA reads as TGTGCCAGCAGCCGGGACTCCCGCACAGATACGCAGTATTTT. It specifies CASSRDSRTDTQYF.